Listed here are 24 T cell receptor beta chains from one sample, sequenced in a study of cytomegalovirus exposure and HLA in healthy donors (TCRdb year 2017). Library generation was performed with the immunoSEQ multiplex PCR assay. A mixture of 60 forward primers for TCR Vbeta segments and 13 reverse primers for TCR Jbeta segments was used in the multiplex PCR. TCRdb mirrors the immuneACCESS table, restricted to in-frame sequences. Some clones are absent from its copies; in checked studies, under half trace to an unresolved V gene, and the reason for the others is unknown. The sample's records list 100,000 to 150,000 clones. The top ten clonotypes cover about 2.2% of the sample. The sample comprised PBMCs. The source is a man in his forties in good health and CMV-seronegative.

The chain uses TRBV6-6 and TRBJ2-5; 11 nucleotides align to TRBD2. Germline V lookup: CDR1 MNHNY, CDR2 SVGAGI (reference sequence). V lost 2 bases and J lost 0; bases outside the gene matches: 2. This CDR3 contains 16 residues. CDR3 sequence: CASSYLGLADQETQYF. The CDR3 DNA reads as TGTGCCAGCAGTTACCTGGGACTAGCGGACCAAGAGACCCAGTACTTC.

This rearrangement joins TRBV11-3 to TRBJ2-7, with D possibly being TRBD1 (5 bases). CDR1 is SGHNT and CDR2 is YENEEA in the germline V gene. This CDR3 region has 12 residues. The V end was cut by 5 bases, the J end by 6 bases, with 11 bases between. In DNA form, the CDR3 reads TGTGCCAGCAGCACCCTAGGGGTCGAGCAGTACTTC. Its translation is CASSTLGVEQYF.

The chain employs TRBV7-2 and TRBJ1-5; 8 nucleotides agree with TRBD1. This CDR3 region has 15 residues. The V gene end was trimmed by 4 bases and the J gene end by 6 bases; junction bases not matched to a gene: 8. From germline, CDR1 is SGHTA and CDR2 FQGNSA. CDR3 region: CASSSGQGASQPQHF. Here the CDR3 DNA reads TGTGCCAGCAGCTCCGGACAGGGCGCGAGTCAGCCCCAGCATTTT.

The CDR3 nucleotides read TGTGCCATCAGGCCCGGGACAGGGAACCCCTACGAGCAGTACTTC. As protein: CAIRPGTGNPYEQYF. The genes are TRBV10-3 and TRBJ2-7; 9 nucleotides agree with TRBD1. This CDR3 is built from 15 residues. CDR1 and CDR2 (germline): ENHRY, SYGVKD. The V segment lost 6 bases and the J segment 2 bases; nucleotides outside the gene matches: 8.

The V call is TRBV6-1, the J call TRBJ2-7; D perhaps matches TRBD1 (7 bases). Germline V lookup: CDR1 MNHNS, CDR2 SASEGT. The CDR3 covers 15 residues. V lost 7 bases and J 4 bases, leaving 20 bases between the germline ends. The CDR3, as DNA: TGTGCCAGCACCTGGGGGGCCAGGGGGAATTACGAGCAGTACTTC. Its translation: CASTWGARGNYEQYF.

The V gene is TRBV5-8, the J gene TRBJ2-5; TRBD1 matches at 10 bases. Per germline, CDR1 SGHTS and CDR2 YDEGEE. V lost 4 bases and J lost 2; bases outside the gene matches: 8. This CDR3 is built from 16 residues. CDR3 DNA: TGTGCCAGCAGCGCCCGGGACAGGGGCTATCAAGAGACCCAGTACTTC. Its translation is CASSARDRGYQETQYF.

The V gene is TRBV6-1, the J gene TRBJ2-3, with D possibly being TRBD1 (5 bases). Germline assignment: CDR1 MNHNS and CDR2 SASEGT. V lost 2 bases and J lost 2, with 20 bases in between. This CDR3 comprises 18 residues. CDR3 nucleotide sequence: TGTGCCAGCAGTGAACTTGATCGACAGTCGTTGTCCACAGATACGCAGTATTTT. It specifies CASSELDRQSLSTDTQYF.

The genes are TRBV2 and TRBJ2-5, with D unresolved. Germline values: CDR1 SNHLY, CDR2 FYNNEI. This CDR3 is 13 amino acids long. Trimming removed 6 bases at V and 0 bases at J, with 8 bases between. The CDR3 is CASSQQYQETQYF. CDR3 DNA: TGTGCCAGCAGCCAACAGTACCAAGAGACCCAGTACTTC.

The chain employs TRBV28 and TRBJ1-3; the match to TRBD1 covers 9 bases. Germline V gene sequence: CDR1 MDHEN, CDR2 SYDVKM. Trimming at V came to 3 bases and at J to 1 base, leaving 7 bases not matched to a gene. The CDR3 is made up of 17 amino acids. Written as DNA, the CDR3 is TGTGCCAGCAGTTTGGGATTCGGGACAGGGTCTGGAAACACCATATATTTT. This encodes CASSLGFGTGSGNTIYF.

The rearrangement joins TRBV7-8 to TRBJ1-5, with D perhaps matching TRBD1 (5 bases). V lost 5 bases and J lost 0, with 14 bases in between. Germline CDR1 is SGHVS and CDR2 is FQNEAQ. CDR3 size: 16 residues. CDR3 sequence: CASSAEGQYSNQPQHF. In nucleotides, the CDR3 is TGTGCCAGCAGCGCCGAAGGACAATATAGCAATCAGCCCCAGCATTTT.

This chain joins TRBV19 and TRBJ2-6; 9 bases line up with TRBD2. Germline CDR1 is LNHDA and CDR2 is SQIVND (reference sequence). The CDR3 is 19 residues long. J lost 4 bases, V lost 5 bases, and 15 bases had no gene match. The CDR3 sequence is CASSPAGLANLLGANVLTF. CDR3 sequence (DNA): TGTGCCAGTAGTCCCGCGGGACTAGCAAATCTATTGGGGGCCAACGTCCTGACTTTC.

V gene TRBV5-8 combines with J gene TRBJ2-1; D not resolved. The CDR3 is made up of 12 amino acids. Germline CDR1 is SGHTS and CDR2 is YDEGEE. V lost 4 bases and J lost 7, with 9 bases in between. CDR3 amino acids: CASSTVRNEQFF. The DNA for the CDR3 is TGTGCCAGCAGCACGGTCCGGAATGAGCAGTTCTTC.

The J gene is TRBJ2-5, the V gene TRBV29-1, with a tentative D call TRBD2 (7 bases). Germline CDR1 reads SQVTM; CDR2 reads ANQGSEA. V dropped 8 bases and J dropped 2 bases, with 24 bases sitting between them. The CDR3 has 16 residues. The DNA for the CDR3 is TGCAGCTACCTCCCGGGGGGCAGGCGGATACAAGAGACCCAGTACTTC. Translation: CSYLPGGRRIQETQYF.

This chain connects TRBV1 to TRBJ2-7; TRBD2 is the table's D call and was not checked against the DNA. TRBV1 is a pseudogene. The CDR3 is 14 residues long. The CDR3 DNA reads as TGCACCAGCAGCCCCGGCGGGGGGCAGGACGAGCAGTACTTC. Residues: CTSSPGGGQDEQYF.

This sequence joins TRBV6-5 and TRBJ2-7, with 7 bases that match TRBD2. V lost 2 bases, J lost 3 bases, and 4 bases stayed unmatched. Germline V gene lookup returns CDR1 MNHEY and CDR2 SVGAGI. This CDR3 is 14 amino acids long. The DNA of the CDR3 is TGTGCCAGCAGTTACCGGGACTACCGCTACGAGCAGTACTTC. Translated, it gives CASSYRDYRYEQYF.

This sequence joins TRBV11-3 and TRBJ1-1; D may be TRBD1 (5 bases). V was shortened by 4 bases and J by 1 base, with 13 bases between the two germline ends. The CDR3 sequence is 15 residues long. The germline V gene encodes CDR1 SGHNT and CDR2 YENEEA. CDR3 sequence: CASSSSSQGNTEAFF. Written as DNA, the CDR3 is TGTGCCAGCAGCTCCTCTTCTCAGGGGAACACTGAAGCTTTCTTT.

The chain recombines TRBV19 with TRBJ1-2; 7 positions match TRBD1. The CDR3 extends over 14 amino acids. Germline CDR1 and CDR2: LNHDA and SQIVND (reference sequence). The V segment lost 5 bases and the J segment 4 bases; nucleotides outside the gene matches: 7. As DNA, the CDR3 is TGTGCCAGTAGTGCCCGGGACAGTCTCTATGGCTACACCTTC. Its translation: CASSARDSLYGYTF.

This chain links TRBV5-6 with TRBJ2-3, with 7 nucleotides matching TRBD2. The V gene end was trimmed by 0 bases and the J gene end by 6 bases; junction bases not matched to a gene: 7. The germline CDR1 and CDR2 sequences are SGHDT and YYEEEE. This CDR3 has 15 residues. As DNA, the CDR3 is TGTGCCAGCAGCTTGGGCGGGAGCAATGGGGATACGCAGTATTTT. Amino acids: CASSLGGSNGDTQYF.

The rearrangement joins TRBV27 to TRBJ2-5, with 7 bases that match TRBD2. CDR3 length: 15 residues. Germline V lookup: CDR1 MNHEY, CDR2 SMNVEV (reference sequence). Unmatched junction bases numbered 11, after V lost 4 bases and J lost 6 bases. CDR3 amino acids: CASSWSGARGKTQYF. The CDR3 coding sequence is TGTGCCAGCAGTTGGAGCGGGGCAAGGGGCAAGACCCAGTACTTC.

This chain joins TRBV7-9 and TRBJ2-7; unclear D gene. CDR1 and CDR2 from the germline V gene are SEHNR and FQNEAQ (reference sequence). V was cut by 4 bases and J by 3 bases, with 7 bases left in between. There are 12 residues in the CDR3. The CDR3 nucleotides are TGTGCCAGCAGCTCGCACTACTACGAGCAGTACTTC. Its translation is CASSSHYYEQYF.

The CDR3 nucleotides read TGCAGCGTTGTCAAACCTGGACAGACTGAAGCTTTCTTT. Protein: CSVVKPGQTEAFF. The chain employs TRBV29-1 and TRBJ1-1; D might be TRBD1 (6 bases). CDR1 and CDR2 from the germline V gene are SQVTM and ANQGSEA. Trimming removed 4 bases at V and 5 bases at J, with 14 bases between. CDR3 length: 13 amino acids.

The V gene is TRBV18, the J gene TRBJ2-2; 7 bases agree with TRBD1. V lost 4 bases to trimming and J lost 3 bases; unmatched junction nucleotides: 5. The CDR3 runs 15 residues. Germline V CDR1 and CDR2: KGHSH, LQKENI. The CDR3 DNA reads TGTGCCAGCTCACTAGACAGGGCGTACACCGGGGAGCTGTTTTTT. Protein sequence: CASSLDRAYTGELFF.

This chain uses TRBV19 with TRBJ2-7, with D maybe TRBD2 (6 bases). Looked up from germline, CDR1 is LNHDA and CDR2 is SQIVND (reference sequence). Trimming pared 6 bases from V and 1 base from J, leaving 22 bases between. There are 17 residues in the CDR3. The CDR3 DNA reads as TGTGCCAGTAGCCCTTCGAGGCTTAGCGGAAGATCCTACGAGCAGTACTTC. As protein: CASSPSRLSGRSYEQYF.

The chain is built from TRBV4-1 and TRBJ2-1, with TRBD2 matching 14 bases. Germline V gives CDR1 MGHRA, CDR2 YSYEKL. CDR3 length: 20 residues. J gave up 1 base and V 0 bases, and 8 bases lay outside the gene matches. Here the CDR3 reads CASSQEVGTSGSRSYNEQFF. DNA of the CDR3: TGCGCCAGCAGCCAAGAAGTTGGGACTAGCGGGAGTCGGTCCTACAATGAGCAGTTCTTC.